Described below is a single T cell receptor beta chain sequence and its context. Antigen specificity is unknown. This sample is drawn from a study of long-term antiretroviral therapy in people with HIV. This was the immunoSEQ v3.0 assay at survey level. Profiling relied on immunoSEQ multiplex PCR, and the TCRdb table lists in-frame clones only, not all of them. The table shows under 30,000 clones, with about 86% occurring only once. Study-level findings and limits: Every time point showed a repertoire led by clones expanded before ART. Following ART, diversity rose but still fell short of transplant donor controls.

The clonotype originates from a young man with HIV. The sequencing used unsorted PBMCs, collected 0.7 years before starting antiretroviral therapy.

The CDR3 sequence: CASSFRGGPADTQYF. CDR3 nucleotides: TGTGCCAGCAGCTTTCGTGGGGGCCCGGCAGATACGCAGTATTTT. The V gene is TRBV5-5, the J gene TRBJ2-3; D perhaps matches TRBD1 (6 bases). Germline CDR1 is SGHKS and CDR2 is YYEKEE (reference sequence). Trimming removed 2 bases from V and 4 bases from J, with 14 bases in between. The CDR3 contains 15 residues.